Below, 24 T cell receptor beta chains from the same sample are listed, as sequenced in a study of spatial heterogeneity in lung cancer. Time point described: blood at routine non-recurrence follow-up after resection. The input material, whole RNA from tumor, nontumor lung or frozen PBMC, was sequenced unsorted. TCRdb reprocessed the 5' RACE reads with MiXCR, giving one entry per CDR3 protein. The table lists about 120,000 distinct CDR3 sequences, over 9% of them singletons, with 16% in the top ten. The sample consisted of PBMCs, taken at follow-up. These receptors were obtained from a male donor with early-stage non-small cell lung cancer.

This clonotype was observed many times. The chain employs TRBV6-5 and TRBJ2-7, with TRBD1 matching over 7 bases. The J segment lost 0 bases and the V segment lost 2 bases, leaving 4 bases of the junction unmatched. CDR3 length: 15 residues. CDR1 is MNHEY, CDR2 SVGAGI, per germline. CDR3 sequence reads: CASSYGTAFSYEQYF. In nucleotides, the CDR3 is TGTGCCAGCAGTTACGGGACAGCTTTCTCCTACGAGCAGTACTTC.

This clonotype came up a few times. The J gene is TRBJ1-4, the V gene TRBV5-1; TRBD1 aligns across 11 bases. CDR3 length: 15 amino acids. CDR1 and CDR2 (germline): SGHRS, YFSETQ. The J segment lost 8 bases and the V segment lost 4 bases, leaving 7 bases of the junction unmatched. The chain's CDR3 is CASSPGQGALEKLFF. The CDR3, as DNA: TGCGCCAGCAGCCCCGGACAGGGGGCGCTCGAAAAACTGTTTTTT.

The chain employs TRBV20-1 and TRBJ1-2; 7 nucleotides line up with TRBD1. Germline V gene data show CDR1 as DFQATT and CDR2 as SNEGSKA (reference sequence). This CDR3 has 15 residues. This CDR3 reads CSASDRAKPRYGYTF. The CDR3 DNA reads TGCAGCGCGTCTGACAGGGCTAAACCCCGCTATGGCTACACCTTC.

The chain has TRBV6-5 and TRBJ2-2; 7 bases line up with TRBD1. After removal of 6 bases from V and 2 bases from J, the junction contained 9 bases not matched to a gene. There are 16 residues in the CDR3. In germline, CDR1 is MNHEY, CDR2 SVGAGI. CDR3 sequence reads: CASSLEGTVNTGELFF. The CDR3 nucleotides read TGTGCCAGCAGCCTAGAGGGGACAGTTAACACCGGGGAGCTGTTTTTT.

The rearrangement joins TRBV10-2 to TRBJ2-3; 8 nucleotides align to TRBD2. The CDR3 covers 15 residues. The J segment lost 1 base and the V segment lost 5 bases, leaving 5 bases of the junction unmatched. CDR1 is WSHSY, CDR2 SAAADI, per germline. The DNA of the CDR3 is TGCGCCAGCAGTCCCTTCGGGGGGGGCACAGATACGCAGTATTTT. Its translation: CASSPFGGGTDTQYF.

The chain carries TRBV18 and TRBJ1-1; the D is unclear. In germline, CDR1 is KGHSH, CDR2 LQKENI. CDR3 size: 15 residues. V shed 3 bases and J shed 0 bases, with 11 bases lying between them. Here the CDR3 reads CASSPTPAVNTEAFF. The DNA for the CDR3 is TGTGCCAGCTCACCCACCCCCGCTGTGAACACTGAAGCTTTCTTT.

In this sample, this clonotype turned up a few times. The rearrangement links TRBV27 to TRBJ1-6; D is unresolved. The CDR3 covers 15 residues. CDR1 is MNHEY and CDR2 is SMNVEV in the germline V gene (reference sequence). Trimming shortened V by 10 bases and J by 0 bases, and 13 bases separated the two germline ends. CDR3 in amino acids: CATRREYSYNSPLHF. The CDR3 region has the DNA TGTGCCACCAGGCGGGAATACTCCTATAATTCACCCCTCCACTTT.

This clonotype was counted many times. CDR3: CASSSGQGIFGAQYF. The CDR3 DNA reads TGTGCCAGCAGCTCCGGACAGGGGATCTTCGGGGCCCAGTACTTC. This chain links TRBV7-2 with TRBJ2-5; 9 nucleotides match TRBD1. The CDR3 covers 15 residues. Germline-derived CDR1 and CDR2 are SGHTA and FQGNSA. J was trimmed by 9 bases and V by 4 bases; bases with no gene match: 12.

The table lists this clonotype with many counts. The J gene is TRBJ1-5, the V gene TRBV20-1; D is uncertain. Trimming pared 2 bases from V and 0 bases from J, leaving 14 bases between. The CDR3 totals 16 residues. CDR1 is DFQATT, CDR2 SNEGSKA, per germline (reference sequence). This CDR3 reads CSARPPGSNSNQPQHF. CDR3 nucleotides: TGCAGTGCTAGACCACCCGGGAGTAATAGCAATCAGCCCCAGCATTTT.

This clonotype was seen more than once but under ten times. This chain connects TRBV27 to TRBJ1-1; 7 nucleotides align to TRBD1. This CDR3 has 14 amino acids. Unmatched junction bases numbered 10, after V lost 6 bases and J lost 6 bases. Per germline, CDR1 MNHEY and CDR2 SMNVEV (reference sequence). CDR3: CASRQIPGGAEAFF. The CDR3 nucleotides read TGTGCCAGCAGACAGATACCAGGGGGGGCTGAAGCTTTCTTT.

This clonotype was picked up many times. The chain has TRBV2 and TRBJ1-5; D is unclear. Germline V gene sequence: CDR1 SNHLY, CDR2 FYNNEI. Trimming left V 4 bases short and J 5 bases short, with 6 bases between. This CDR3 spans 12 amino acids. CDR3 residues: CASSGDDQPQHF. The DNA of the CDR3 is TGTGCCAGCAGTGGGGATGATCAGCCCCAGCATTTT.

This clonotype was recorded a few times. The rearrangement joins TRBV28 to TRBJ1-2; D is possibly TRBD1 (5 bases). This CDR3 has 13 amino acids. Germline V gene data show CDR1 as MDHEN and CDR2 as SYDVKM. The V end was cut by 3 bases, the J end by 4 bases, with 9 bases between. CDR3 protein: CASSFRGSYGYTF. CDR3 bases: TGTGCCAGCAGTTTTAGGGGTAGCTATGGCTACACCTTC.

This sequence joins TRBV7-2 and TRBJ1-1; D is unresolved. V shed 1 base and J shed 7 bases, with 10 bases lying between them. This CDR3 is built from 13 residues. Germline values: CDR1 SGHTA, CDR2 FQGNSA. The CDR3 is CASSLDRQVEAFF. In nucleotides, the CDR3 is TGTGCCAGCAGCTTAGATCGGCAGGTTGAAGCTTTCTTT.

The CDR3 is CASSLRTVAYEQYF. The DNA for the CDR3 is TGTGCCAGCAGCCTACGGACAGTCGCCTACGAGCAGTACTTC. This chain connects TRBV6-5 to TRBJ2-7, with a tentative D call TRBD1 (6 bases). Trimming left V 6 bases short and J 2 bases short, with 14 bases between. Germline V CDR1 and CDR2: MNHEY, SVGAGI. The length of the CDR3 is 14 residues.

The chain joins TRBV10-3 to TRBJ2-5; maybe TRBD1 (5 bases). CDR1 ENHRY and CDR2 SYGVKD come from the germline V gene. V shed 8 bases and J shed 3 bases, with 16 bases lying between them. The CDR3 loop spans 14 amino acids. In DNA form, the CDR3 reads TGTGCCATCTCACGTGGGGTAGGGGAAGAGACCCAGTACTTC. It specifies CAISRGVGEETQYF.

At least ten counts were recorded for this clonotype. The CDR3 reads CASSQGGIAGAYNEQFF. The CDR3 DNA follows: TGCGCCAGCAGCCAAGGGGGGATAGCGGGGGCCTACAATGAGCAGTTCTTC. The chain has TRBV4-3 and TRBJ2-1; 9 bases are a match to TRBD2. Trimming removed 1 base from V and 2 bases from J; junction bases left unmatched: 6. The CDR3 consists of 17 residues. CDR1 and CDR2 from the germline V gene are LGHNA and YSLEER.

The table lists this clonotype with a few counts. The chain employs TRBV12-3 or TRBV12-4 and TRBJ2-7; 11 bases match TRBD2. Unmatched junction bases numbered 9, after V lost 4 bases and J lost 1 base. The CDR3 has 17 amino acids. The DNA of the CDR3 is TGTGCCAGCAGTTCTCGAAGACTAGCGGGGTCTTCCTACGAGCAGTACTTC. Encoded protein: CASSSRRLAGSSYEQYF.

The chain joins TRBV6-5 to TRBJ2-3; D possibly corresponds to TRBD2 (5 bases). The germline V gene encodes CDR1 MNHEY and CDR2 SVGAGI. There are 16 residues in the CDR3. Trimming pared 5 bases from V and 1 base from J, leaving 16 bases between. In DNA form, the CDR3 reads TGTGCCAGCAGTAACCCGGACTCACTCCGCACAGATACGCAGTATTTT. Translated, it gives CASSNPDSLRTDTQYF.

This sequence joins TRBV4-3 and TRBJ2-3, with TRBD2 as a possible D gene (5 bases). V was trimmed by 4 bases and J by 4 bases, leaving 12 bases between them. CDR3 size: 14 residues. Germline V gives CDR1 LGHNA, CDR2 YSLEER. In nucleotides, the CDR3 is TGCGCCAGCAGCCGCCCGAAGGGAGCAGATACGCAGTATTTT. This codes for CASSRPKGADTQYF.

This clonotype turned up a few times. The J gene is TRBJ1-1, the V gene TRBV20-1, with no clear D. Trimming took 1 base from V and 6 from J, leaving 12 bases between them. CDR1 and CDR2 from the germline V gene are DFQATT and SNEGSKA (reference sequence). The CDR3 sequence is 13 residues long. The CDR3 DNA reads TGCAGTGCTAGAGTTAGCAGAGGCGCTGAAGCTTTCTTT. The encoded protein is CSARVSRGAEAFF.

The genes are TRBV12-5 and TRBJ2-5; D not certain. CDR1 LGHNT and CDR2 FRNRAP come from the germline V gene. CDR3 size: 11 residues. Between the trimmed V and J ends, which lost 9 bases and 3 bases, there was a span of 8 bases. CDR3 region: CASTVKETQYF. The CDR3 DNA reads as TGTGCTAGCACGGTAAAAGAGACCCAGTACTTC.

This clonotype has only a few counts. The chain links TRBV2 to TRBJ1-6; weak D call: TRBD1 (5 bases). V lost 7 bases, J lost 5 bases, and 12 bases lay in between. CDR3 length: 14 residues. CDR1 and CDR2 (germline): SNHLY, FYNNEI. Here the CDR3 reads CASTSEGNNSPLHF. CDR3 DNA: TGTGCCAGCACATCGGAGGGGAATAATTCACCCCTCCACTTT.

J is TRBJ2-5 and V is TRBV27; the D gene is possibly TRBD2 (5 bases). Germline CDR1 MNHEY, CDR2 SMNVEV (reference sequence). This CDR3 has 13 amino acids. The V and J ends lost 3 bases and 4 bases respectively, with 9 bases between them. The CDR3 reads CASSLSSGETQYF. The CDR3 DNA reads TGTGCCAGCAGTTTGAGCAGCGGAGAGACCCAGTACTTC.

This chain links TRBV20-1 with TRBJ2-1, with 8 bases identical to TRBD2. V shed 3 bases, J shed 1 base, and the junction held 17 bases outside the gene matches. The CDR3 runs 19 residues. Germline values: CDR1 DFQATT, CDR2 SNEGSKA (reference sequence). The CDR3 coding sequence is TGCAGTGCTAGGGGGGTTAGCGGGGCTGCTGTGGGGTCCTACAATGAGCAGTTCTTC. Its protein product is CSARGVSGAAVGSYNEQFF.